This entry lists 15 T cell receptor beta chains sequenced from one sample in a study of metastatic and nonmetastatic thyroid tumors. Via MiXCR, TCRdb re-called the PCR reads. The data contain around 37,000 clones, more than 20% of them singletons. Treatment of any kind had been given to no patient before thyroid surgery. Input material: blood. These receptors originate from a female donor with papillary thyroid cancer or a benign thyroid nodule (not recorded which). Some clones in this sample may be carry-over from other donors' samples.

This clone was observed a few times. This may be a read error: a much more frequent sequence differs by one nucleotide. The chain is built from TRBV20-1 and TRBJ2-3; D may correspond to TRBD1 or TRBD2 (5 bases each). Germline CDR1 and CDR2: DFQATT and SNEGSKA (reference sequence). The CDR3 runs 15 residues. Written as DNA, the CDR3 is TGCAATGCTAGCCCCAGGGAGAGAGGCACAGATACGCAGTATTTT. Residues: CNASPRERGTDTQYF.

This clone was seen at least ten times. Being one base from a much bigger clone, this may be a read error. The chain combines TRBV6-1 with TRBJ1-1, with D tentatively TRBD1 (5 bases). The CDR3 sequence is 12 residues long. Germline V gene lookup returns CDR1 MNHNS and CDR2 SASEGT. CDR3 region: CASRGVRAEALF. DNA of the CDR3: TGTGCCAGCAGAGGGGTACGGGCTGAAGCTCTCTTT.

This clone showed up many times. This chain joins TRBV4-1 and TRBJ2-2; 9 positions match TRBD2. From germline, CDR1 is MGHRA and CDR2 YSYEKL. Trimming took 4 bases from V and 7 from J; bases not matched to a gene: 4. The CDR3 contains 14 residues. The CDR3 nucleotides read TGCGCCAGCAGCCTTAGCGGGAGTTTCGGGGAGCTGTTTTTT. Protein sequence: CASSLSGSFGELFF.

A note on this clone: A much larger clonotype is one base distant, so this may be a read error. This specimen includes other DNA sequences encoding the same CDR3. The chain recombines TRBV7-9 with TRBJ2-1; D gene uncertain. Germline CDR1 is SEHNR and CDR2 is FQNEAQ (reference sequence). The CDR3 runs to 12 residues. As DNA, the CDR3 is TGTGCAAGCAGCCTCGTTGACCATACCGCATTCTTC. It encodes CASSLVDHTAFF.

This clone has a handful of counts. The CDR3 region has the DNA TGTGCCAGCAGTGAATCGGGACTAGCGGGAGCAAATGAGCAGTTCTTC. As protein: CASSESGLAGANEQFF. The chain couples TRBV28 to TRBJ2-1; the match to TRBD2 covers 14 bases. The germline V gene encodes CDR1 MDHEN and CDR2 SYDVKM. This CDR3 has 16 residues. The J segment lost 7 bases and the V segment lost 5 bases, leaving 7 bases of the junction unmatched.

This clone was counted many times. V and J are TRBV30 and TRBJ2-1; 9 positions agree with TRBD2. The germline V gene has CDR1 GTSNPN and CDR2 SVGIG (reference sequence). The J segment lost 6 bases and the V segment lost 2 bases, leaving 8 bases of the junction unmatched. The length of the CDR3 is 15 residues. The CDR3 is CAWSLRAGGLNEQFF. In DNA form, the CDR3 reads TGTGCCTGGAGTCTCCGGGCGGGAGGGCTCAATGAGCAGTTCTTC.

This clone was counted ten times or more. This chain uses TRBV11-2 with TRBJ1-2; 8 bases line up with TRBD1. This CDR3 contains 17 residues. CDR1 is SGHAT, CDR2 FQNNGV, per germline. Losses at the gene ends were 1 base for V and 8 bases for J; bases not matched to a gene: 15. For the CDR3, the DNA is TGTGCCAGCAGCTTAGTTAGCCCAGGGGGCGCTGGGGGAGGCTACACCTTC. Encoded protein: CASSLVSPGGAGGGYTF.

This clone has ten or more counts. V gene TRBV27 combines with J gene TRBJ2-2, with 15 bases that match TRBD2. Germline V gene lookup returns CDR1 MNHEY and CDR2 SMNVEV (reference sequence). V lost 4 bases to trimming and J lost 3 bases; unmatched junction nucleotides: 6. This CDR3 contains 18 residues. CDR3 region: CASSSGTSGRTYTGELFF. The CDR3 DNA sequence: TGTGCCAGCAGTTCGGGGACTAGCGGGAGGACCTACACCGGGGAGCTGTTTTTT.

This clone was seen repeatedly, ten times or more. The genes are TRBV2 and TRBJ1-1; 8 bases fit TRBD1. Unmatched junction bases numbered 9, after V lost 2 bases and J lost 4 bases. Germline assignment: CDR1 SNHLY and CDR2 FYNNEI. The CDR3 runs to 16 residues. CDR3 coding DNA: TGTGCCAGCAGTGAATCAGGACAGGGAGTTGGCACTGAAGCTTTCTTT. Its translation is CASSESGQGVGTEAFF.

This clone occurred many times. The chain joins TRBV10-2 to TRBJ2-5, with D perhaps TRBD1 (6 bases). This CDR3 contains 12 residues. The V and J ends lost 8 bases and 0 bases respectively, with 7 bases between them. Germline CDR1 and CDR2: WSHSY and SAAADI. CDR3 amino acids: CASGQNQETQYF. In DNA form, the CDR3 reads TGCGCCAGCGGACAGAACCAAGAGACCCAGTACTTC.

This clone was found many times. The chain uses TRBV7-6 and TRBJ1-1; no reliable D call. Trimming stripped 0 bases from V and 0 bases from J, with 8 bases between. This CDR3 region has 15 residues. CDR1 and CDR2 from the germline V gene are SGHVS and FNYEAQ. The CDR3 nucleotides read TGTGCCAGCAGCTTAGCTGAGTCCATGAACACTGAAGCTTTCTTT. It translates to CASSLAESMNTEAFF.

The chain links TRBV29-1 to TRBJ2-7; D may be TRBD2 (5 bases). The V end lost 7 bases, the J end lost 2 bases, and 15 bases lay between the germline ends. CDR1 and CDR2 (germline): SQVTM, ANQGSEA. This CDR3 spans 13 amino acids. The CDR3, as DNA: TGCAGCGCCGGAGGACGGGAAACCTACGAGCAGTACTTC. It encodes CSAGGRETYEQYF.

Points on this clone: A read error is possible here, since a much larger clone lies one base away. The chain recombines TRBV3-1 with TRBJ2-5, with no clear D. The CDR3 is 14 residues long. V was trimmed by 5 bases and J by 5 bases, leaving 15 bases between them. In germline, CDR1 is LGHDT, CDR2 YNNKEL (reference sequence). The CDR3 nucleotides read TGTGCCAGCAGCTTTCAATACCTGGGGGAGACCCAGTACTTC. This encodes CASSFQYLGETQYF.

This clone showed up many times. The chain has TRBV24-1 and TRBJ2-1; TRBD1 agrees at 7 bases. The germline V gene encodes CDR1 KGHDR and CDR2 SFDVKD. V was pared by 6 bases and J by 3 bases, with 7 bases of the junction left unmatched. The CDR3 sequence is 15 residues long. CDR3 coding DNA: TGTGCCACCAGTCTCCCCGGGACAGACTACAATGAGCAGTTCTTC. It translates to CATSLPGTDYNEQFF.

This clone was picked up many times. This chain connects TRBV5-6 to TRBJ1-2, with 8 bases fitting TRBD1. Germline V CDR1 and CDR2: SGHDT, YYEEEE. The CDR3 has 14 amino acids. J was trimmed by 5 bases and V by 4 bases; bases with no gene match: 7. CDR3 in amino acids: CASSTGTGEYGYTF. In DNA, the CDR3 is TGTGCCAGCAGCACCGGGACAGGTGAATATGGCTACACCTTC.